This TCR beta chain was captured in a study of blood T cells in healthy people across ages. General study results and limits: Long-lived donors had more naive CD4+ cells and higher diversity than aged donors.

Using a J-beta primer mix together with a sample-barcoded 5' primer, a second PCR was run for roughly 6 to 11 cycles. Through a template-switch adaptor with 12 random nucleotides, each cDNA molecule received a tag. Individual samples furnished no less than 3 million CDR3-containing paired-end reads apiece. Each CDR3 protein is one row after TCRdb ran MiXCR on the 5' RACE reads. The data show around 1.1 million distinct CDR3 sequences, roughly two fifths seen once. The V end lost 0 bases, the J end lost 3 bases, and 23 bases lay between the germline ends. The V gene's germline CDR1 is LGHDT and CDR2 YNNKEL (reference sequence). The CDR3 covers 19 residues. Every sample gave at least 5.5 micrograms of total RNA when it was extracted. Concerning this clonotype itself: The antigen remains undetermined.

This rearrangement joins TRBV3-1 to TRBJ1-1; maybe TRBD1 (5 bases). The sample was blood. The clonotype was recovered from a man between 18 and 35 years old in good health. CDR3 residues: CASSQDLGTGGGWYTEAFF. For the CDR3, the DNA is TGTGCCAGCAGCCAAGATCTGGGAACTGGGGGGGGTTGGTACACTGAAGCTTTCTTT.